The 11 T cell receptor beta chains below all came from one sample that was sequenced in a study of blood T cell repertoires in COVID-19. Sequencing was performed with immunoSEQ multiplex PCR; in TCRdb, only in-frame clones are kept and a portion is missing. The data show roughly 280,000 clones, roughly 87% seen once. The sequenced material came from peripheral blood. Every receptor here comes from a woman aged 45-60 years who had recovered from COVID-19.

The V gene is TRBV30, the J gene TRBJ1-2; D is possibly TRBD1 (5 bases). V was cut by 0 bases and J by 4 bases, with 15 bases left in between. This CDR3 contains 15 residues. Germline values: CDR1 GTSNPN, CDR2 SVGIG (reference sequence). The chain's CDR3 is CAWSVRAGPIYGYTF. CDR3 DNA: TGTGCCTGGAGTGTACGGGCAGGGCCCATCTATGGCTACACCTTC.

A note on this clone: Other nucleotide sequences from this sample produce the same CDR3. The chain combines TRBV7-2 with TRBJ2-5; TRBD1 aligns across 10 bases. Per germline, CDR1 SGHTA and CDR2 FQGNSA. The CDR3 has 14 amino acids. V trimming: 6 bases; J trimming: 5 bases; junction bases outside the gene matches: 6. CDR3 sequence (DNA): TGTGCCAGCAGTCGAGACAGGGGGCAGGAGACCCAGTACTTC. This encodes CASSRDRGQETQYF.

The V gene is TRBV19, the J gene TRBJ2-7; possibly TRBD1 for D (5 bases). Germline loops: CDR1 LNHDA, CDR2 SQIVND (reference sequence). The CDR3 loop spans 16 amino acids. Trimming removed 3 bases from V and 2 bases from J, with 17 bases in between. As DNA, the CDR3 is TGTGCCAGTAGTATTCGAGTAAGACAGCTTCCCTACGAGCAGTACTTC. It is translated as CASSIRVRQLPYEQYF.

The rearrangement uses TRBV24-1 and TRBJ1-2; TRBD1 might be the D (6 bases). V was clipped by 3 bases and J by 7 bases, with 14 bases between them. This CDR3 region has 14 residues. Germline V gene lookup returns CDR1 KGHDR and CDR2 SFDVKD. The CDR3 reads CATSDIQGVGGYTF. The CDR3 nucleotides are TGTGCCACCAGTGATATACAGGGAGTGGGTGGCTACACCTTC.

V usage is TRBV7-2 and J usage is TRBJ2-1; D possibly corresponds to TRBD1 (5 bases). V was cut by 7 bases and J by 7 bases, with 17 bases left in between. The CDR3 is 14 residues long. The germline CDR1 and CDR2 sequences are SGHTA and FQGNSA. CDR3 nucleotides: TGTGCCAGCATACAGGTTAATAGGCAGAATGAGCAGTTCTTC. The encoded protein is CASIQVNRQNEQFF.

The gene calls are TRBV18 and TRBJ2-1; TRBD1 agrees at 8 bases. CDR1 and CDR2 from the germline V gene are KGHSH and LQKENI. V gave up 2 bases and J gave up 6 bases; unmatched junction bases: 3. This CDR3 has 14 amino acids. CDR3 sequence reads: CASSPAGTGNEQFF. As DNA, the CDR3 is TGTGCCAGCTCACCAGCTGGGACAGGCAATGAGCAGTTCTTC.

The V call is TRBV30, the J call TRBJ1-2; TRBD1 matches 11 bases. Looked up from germline, CDR1 is GTSNPN and CDR2 is SVGIG (reference sequence). Trimming cost V 0 bases and J 9 bases; bases outside gene matches: 9. There are 15 residues in the CDR3. CDR3 residues: CAWSVRGDRGRRYTF. CDR3 DNA: TGTGCCTGGAGTGTACGAGGGGACAGGGGGAGGCGCTACACCTTC. Looking up the rest from reference TRBV30 and TRBJ1-2 gives the full variable domain: SQTIHQWPATLVQPVGSPLSLECTVEGTSNPNLYWYRQAAGRGLQLLFYSVGIGQISSEVPQNLSASRPQDRQFILSSKKLLLSDSGFYLCAWSVRGDRGRRYTFGSGTRLTVV.

This chain connects TRBV19 to TRBJ2-6; D is unclear. The CDR3 length is 13 residues. V shed 6 bases and J shed 2 bases, with 5 bases lying between them. The germline CDR1 and CDR2 sequences are LNHDA and SQIVND (reference sequence). Here the CDR3 reads CASSSTGANVLTF. The CDR3 nucleotides are TGTGCCAGTAGCTCTACTGGGGCCAACGTCCTGACTTTC.

The chain couples TRBV2 to TRBJ2-3; 9 nucleotides agree with TRBD2. The CDR3 runs 15 residues. V shed 4 bases and J 5 bases; nucleotides not matched to a gene: 7. Germline V gives CDR1 SNHLY, CDR2 FYNNEI. CDR3 coding DNA: TGTGCCAGCAGTGGGGAGCGGGGGGCGATAGATACGCAGTATTTT. Amino acid sequence: CASSGERGAIDTQYF.

The chain couples TRBV7-3 to TRBJ2-1; the match to TRBD2 covers 13 bases. Per the germline V gene, CDR1 is SGHTA and CDR2 is FQGTGA. The CDR3 sequence is 15 residues long. V lost 2 bases and J lost 10; bases outside the gene matches: 5. The CDR3 loop reads CASSLGLAGVGEQFF. For the CDR3, the DNA is TGTGCCAGCAGCTTAGGACTAGCGGGAGTAGGGGAGCAGTTCTTC.

The J gene is TRBJ2-6, the V gene TRBV18; possible D gene TRBD1, 6 bases. The CDR3 spans 15 residues. Germline V gene data show CDR1 as KGHSH and CDR2 as LQKENI. V shed 2 bases and J shed 2 bases, with 7 bases lying between them. The DNA for the CDR3 is TGTGCCAGCTCACCAAACAGGGCTGGGGCCAACGTCCTGACTTTC. It codes for CASSPNRAGANVLTF.